This TCR beta chain was obtained from a study of identical twins. Through template switching, a universal primer site was introduced, and the cDNA contained unique molecular identifiers. TCRdb reprocessed the 5' RACE reads via MiXCR and lists one record per CDR3 protein. The data show 280,000 or so distinct CDR3 sequences, approximately 8.5% seen once. Looked up from germline, CDR1 is SGHRS and CDR2 is YFSETQ. The V gene end was trimmed by 5 bases and the J gene end by 14 bases; junction bases not matched to a gene: 7. The CDR3 covers 12 residues. Donors were all healthy Caucasians. This clonotype has at least ten counts. The antigen remains unidentified. Study-wide points: Conclusions relied on cross-sectional statistical analysis, not following the same donors. Twins shared beta out-of-frame sequences in excess, but this excess was weaker.

These data were also reused for a study on yellow fever vaccine responses in identical twins.

The sequenced sample was memory (CD45RO+) T cells sorted from blood. The J gene is TRBJ2-1, the V gene TRBV5-1; 10 bases align to TRBD1. This TCR came from a woman between 18 and 29 years old in good health. CDR3 protein: CASSADRGREFF. The DNA of the CDR3 is TGCGCCAGCAGTGCTGACAGGGGGCGTGAGTTCTTC.